Listed below are T cell receptor beta chains from one sample, sequenced in a study of radiation and T cells in renal cell carcinoma. Only in-frame clones appear in the TCRdb table, and some are missing; sequencing was by immunoSEQ multiplex PCR. The sample includes about 49,000 clones, more than 80% seen only once; the top ten take approximately 28%. Sequencing was performed on blood, taken from a patient whose treatment included radiotherapy and nephrectomy. These receptors came from a woman in her 70s with renal cell carcinoma. The CDR3 runs from the conserved cysteine through the conserved F or W. The D gene is left open where the match is weak. Clone size appears in some rows only: once, few, many, or a class for an expanded clone.

>TRBV7-2|-|TRBJ1-1|15|-
TGTGCCAGTACTCTATTCCGGGTGGGAAGCACTGAAGCTTTCTTT
CASTLFRVGSTEAFF
>TRBV2|-|TRBJ2-7|11|-
TGTGCCAGCAGTGCTTCGGCCGAGCAGTACTTC
CASSASAEQYF
>TRBV6-1|-|TRBJ2-7|12|-
TGTGCCAGCAGTGAAGAGGGGAGGTCGGAGTACTTC
CASSEEGRSEYF
>TRBV7-9|TRBD2|TRBJ2-1|15|-
TGTGCCAGCAGCTTAGCTAGCGGGAGGCTGTATGAGCAGTTCTTC
CASSLASGRLYEQFF
>TRBV5-1|-|TRBJ2-2|16|-
TGCGCCAGCAGCCGTGTAGCGGATACGAACACCGGGGAGCTGTTTTTT
CASSRVADTNTGELFF
>TRBV15|-|TRBJ2-7|14|-
TGTGCCACCAGCAGAGGCGGAAGCTCCTACGAGCAGTACTTC
CATSRGGSSYEQYF
>TRBV7-8|TRBD2|TRBJ2-5|15|-
TGTGCCAGCAGCTTACTAGCGGGGGCCCCAAGGGCCCAGTACTTC
CASSLLAGAPRAQYF
>TRBV12-5|-|TRBJ2-1|13|-
TGTGCTAGTGGTAGAACTAGCTCTGGTGAGCAGTTCTTC
CASGRTSSGEQFF
>TRBV5-1|-|TRBJ2-7|14|-
TGCGCCAGCAGCCTCCGGACGGAAGGCTACGAGCAGTACTTC
CASSLRTEGYEQYF
>TRBV6-1|-|TRBJ1-5|13|-
TGTGCCAGCAGTGAGAACAGGAATCAGCCCCAGCATTTT
CASSENRNQPQHF
>TRBV25-1|-|TRBJ1-3|13|-
TGTGCCAGCAGTAGGGACTCTGGAAACACCATATATTTT
CASSRDSGNTIYF
>TRBV5-4|-|TRBJ2-1|17|medium-sized
TGTGCCAGCAGCTTAACCCCCCTAGCGACCTCCTACAATGAGCAGTTCTTC
CASSLTPLATSYNEQFF
>TRBV5-6|-|TRBJ1-5|15|-
TGTGCCAGCAGCTTGAGTGGGGGACGTCGTCAGCCCCAGCATTTT
CASSLSGGRRQPQHF
>TRBV6-1|-|TRBJ1-5|12|-
TGTGCCAGCAGTGAAAGGCAAGACTTGCCGCATTTT
CASSERQDLPHF
>TRBV18|-|TRBJ2-5|14|-
TGTGCCAGCTCACCAGCAGGGGCCTCTGGGGCCCAGTACTTC
CASSPAGASGAQYF
>TRBV10-3|-|TRBJ2-1|11|many
TGTGCCACGACCGAGGACAATGAGCAGTTCTTC
CATTEDNEQFF
>TRBV19|TRBD1|TRBJ2-1|18|-
TGTGCCAGTTCCCCCGGGACAGGGGGGTTTGGCTCCTACAATGAGCAGTTCTTC
CASSPGTGGFGSYNEQFF
>TRBV5-1|TRBD1|TRBJ2-1|14|-
TGCGCCAGCAGCTCCGGACAGGTGAGCAATGAGCAGTTCTTC
CASSSGQVSNEQFF
>TRBV4-1|-|TRBJ2-2|18|few
TGCGCCAGCAGCCAAGATCTTTTCGGTCTAGCGAGAACCGGGGAGCTGTTTTTT
CASSQDLFGLARTGELFF
>TRBV7-6|-|TRBJ1-3|18|few
TGTGCCAGCAGCTCCCTCCGGGCGGGGGCGATCTCTGGAAACACCATATATTTT
CASSSLRAGAISGNTIYF
>TRBV27|TRBD1|TRBJ1-6|16|once
TGTGCCAGCAGTACCATGACAGGGCGGGGGGATTCACCCCTCCACTTT
CASSTMTGRGDSPLHF
>TRBV7-9|-|TRBJ2-7|16|-
TGTGCCAGCAGCACCCGGGCCCCAGGGGTATCCTACGAGCAGTACTTC
CASSTRAPGVSYEQYF
>TRBV7-9|-|TRBJ2-3|15|-
TGTGCCAGCAGCTTAGCGGGAGAAGTCACAGATACGCAGTATTTT
CASSLAGEVTDTQYF
>TRBV6-5|TRBD1|TRBJ1-2|15|-
TGTGCCAGCAGTTACGAGACAGGGGCCGCGCGGGGCTACACCTTC
CASSYETGAARGYTF
>TRBV2|TRBD2|TRBJ2-2|18|-
TGTGCCAGCAGTGCCCGTAGGACTAGCGGTCCGAACACCGGGGAGCTGTTTTTT
CASSARRTSGPNTGELFF
>TRBV10-3|-|TRBJ1-1|13|-
TGTGCCATAAAGGGGGGGGATAACACTGAAGCTTTCTTT
CAIKGGDNTEAFF
>TRBV6-1|-|TRBJ1-5|15|-
TGTGCCAGCAATCTCTACCCCAGGGGCAATCAGCCCCAGCATTTT
CASNLYPRGNQPQHF
>TRBV10-3|-|TRBJ2-7|14|-
TGTGCCACCCAGGGCGTAGATCGGGATTACGAGCAGTACTTC
CATQGVDRDYEQYF
>TRBV5-1|-|TRBJ2-3|14|-
TGCGCCAGCAGCTTTCGAAGGGGCCCAGATACGCAGTATTTT
CASSFRRGPDTQYF
>TRBV6-1|-|TRBJ1-1|13|few
TGTGCCAGCAGTGAAGGAGGATCCACTGAAGCTTTCTTT
CASSEGGSTEAFF
>TRBV27|TRBD2|TRBJ2-7|13|-
TGTGCCAGCAGTCTCGGACTAGCCTACGAGCAGTACTTC
CASSLGLAYEQYF
>TRBV7-2|TRBD2|TRBJ2-5|17|-
TGTGCCAGCAGCTACCCTAGCGGGTTCCTCGGACAAGAGACCCAGTACTTC
CASSYPSGFLGQETQYF
>TRBV4-3|-|TRBJ1-2|15|-
TGCGCCAGCAGCCAAGATACTGCGGAGTACTATGGCTACACCTTC
CASSQDTAEYYGYTF
>TRBV11-3|-|TRBJ2-7|13|-
TGTGCCAGCAGCGGCACCGGTACCTACGAGCAGTACTTC
CASSGTGTYEQYF
>TRBV6-5|-|TRBJ1-2|12|few
TGTGCCAGCAAAGACAGTGTGGATGGCTACACCTTC
CASKDSVDGYTF
>TRBV6-6|-|TRBJ1-2|13|few
TGTGCCAGCATTTCTGGGGGAGGTATCGGCTACACCTTC
CASISGGGIGYTF
>TRBV5-6|-|TRBJ1-2|15|-
TGTGCCAGCAGCACAGACACCGCGGCTAACTATGGCTACACCTTC
CASSTDTAANYGYTF
>TRBV5-6|-|TRBJ2-7|12|-
TGTGCCAGCAAAGGGACGGCCTACGAGCAGTACTTC
CASKGTAYEQYF
>TRBV14|-|TRBJ2-7|14|-
TGTGCCAGCAGCCCTTTATCCGGGACACCTGAGAAGTACTTC
CASSPLSGTPEKYF
>TRBV30|-|TRBJ1-1|16|many
TGTGCCTGGATTGTGCTGGACCAGGGTAGGAACACTGAAGCTTTCTTT
CAWIVLDQGRNTEAFF
>TRBV7-8|TRBD1|TRBJ1-6|15|-
TGTGCCAGCAGCCGCCTAGGGACAGGGGTATCACCCCTCCACTTT
CASSRLGTGVSPLHF
>TRBV6-6|-|TRBJ2-7|16|-
TGTGCCAGCAGTAACGGGGTCGCTTCTACGACCTACGAGCAGTACTTC
CASSNGVASTTYEQYF
>TRBV5-1|-|TRBJ2-5|15|-
TGCGCCAGCAGCTTTTCCCTCGCAGGGAGAGAGACCCAGTACTTC
CASSFSLAGRETQYF
>TRBV9|-|TRBJ1-1|16|few
TGTGCCAGCAGCGACATCTCAGGTCATGGGGACACTGAAGCTTTCTTT
CASSDISGHGDTEAFF
>TRBV19|-|TRBJ1-5|14|-
TGTGCCAGTAGTATCGGCTCAGCGGGTCAGCCCCAGCATTTT
CASSIGSAGQPQHF
>TRBV28|TRBD2|TRBJ2-7|14|-
TGTGCCAGCGTCGGACTAGCGGGGTTGTACGAGCAGTACTTC
CASVGLAGLYEQYF
>TRBV5-5|-|TRBJ2-1|11|few
TGTGCCAGCAGCCATAAAGATGAGCAGTTCTTC
CASSHKDEQFF
>TRBV19|TRBD1|TRBJ2-1|17|-
TGTGCCAGTAGTGGACCAACAGGGGGCGGCTCCTACAATGAGCAGTTCTTC
CASSGPTGGGSYNEQFF
>TRBV19|TRBD2|TRBJ2-1|17|-
TGTGCCAGTAGCCCTGGGACTAGCGGGAGGGCCATGAATGAGCAGTTCTTC
CASSPGTSGRAMNEQFF
>TRBV7-7|-|TRBJ2-3|13|-
TGTGCCAGCAGCCCAGAACCCACAGATACGCAGTATTTT
CASSPEPTDTQYF
>TRBV29-1|-|TRBJ1-2|13|-
TGCAGCGTTGAAGCAGACAGTAACTATGGCTACACCTTC
CSVEADSNYGYTF
>TRBV30|TRBD1|TRBJ2-5|13|-
TGTGCCTGGGACAGGGGGCAGGGAGAGACCCAGTACTTC
CAWDRGQGETQYF